This T cell receptor beta chain was recorded in a study of shared clonotypes between healthy human individuals. General study points: The authors sampled blood alone, and tissue repertoires likely differ.

The CDR3 loop spans 17 amino acids. The germline V gene encodes CDR1 SQVTM and CDR2 ANQGSEA. V shed 7 bases and J 3 bases; nucleotides not matched to a gene: 17. The run depth of the assay was deep. It was around 180 ng DNA, 28,000 or so T cell genomes, that sorted-subset replicate PCRs used. TCRdb's copy holds only in-frame clones and misses some; the assay was immunoSEQ multiplex PCR. The sample has some 1,100,000 clones, around 78% seen once. In this sample, this clone turned up once. Its antigen is still unknown. This chain joins TRBV29-1 and TRBJ2-3; 9 bases agree with TRBD1. Sequences were obtained from memory CD4+ T cells from PBMCs. Described subset: CD45RA-negative fraction. The sequence derives from a man aged 18 to 29 in good health. Some clones in this sample may be carry-over from other donors' samples. The CDR3 coding sequence is TGCAGCGCTCACCCGGGACAGGGCACCCTCGGGACAGATACGCAGTATTTT. It codes for CSAHPGQGTLGTDTQYF.